This is a list of T cell receptor beta chains from one sample in a study of T cells in Graves' hyperthyroidism and ophthalmopathy. TCRdb re-analysed the multiplex PCR reads in MiXCR, keeping a single row per CDR3 protein. The sample yields approximately 610,000 distinct CDR3 sequences, roughly a sixth seen once. The sequenced sample was blood. The source is a woman under 30 with Graves' hyperthyroidism. Each CDR3 is given without its conserved first and last residue.

CDR3 protein: ASKGGSTDTQY
J gene: TRBJ2-3
V gene: TRBV12-3/TRBV12-4

CDR3 protein: ASSLDLNQPQH
J gene: TRBJ1-5
V gene: TRBV7-2

CDR3 protein: ASSDRFNQPQH
J gene: TRBJ1-5
V gene: TRBV2

CDR3 protein: SVRTGAIYEQY
J gene: TRBJ2-7
V gene: TRBV29-1

CDR3 protein: ASSPVGDGTEAF
J gene: TRBJ1-1
V gene: TRBV6-4

CDR3 protein: ASSVAPDSSYGYT
J gene: TRBJ1-2
V gene: TRBV5-1

CDR3 protein: ASSEAGAAMGNQPQH
J gene: TRBJ1-5
V gene: TRBV2

CDR3 protein: ASSSVRGTDTQY
J gene: TRBJ2-3
V gene: TRBV28

CDR3 protein: AWRGTVGTEAF
J gene: TRBJ1-1
V gene: TRBV30

CDR3 protein: ASSGTGIETQY
J gene: TRBJ2-5
V gene: TRBV12-3/TRBV12-4

CDR3 protein: SARETADSPLH
J gene: TRBJ1-6
V gene: TRBV20-1

CDR3 protein: AISGGTEHTDTQY
J gene: TRBJ2-3
V gene: TRBV10-3

CDR3 protein: ASSLRQGAGSNQPQH
J gene: TRBJ1-5
V gene: TRBV12-3/TRBV12-4

CDR3 protein: SAQASSGRFDEQF
J gene: TRBJ2-1
V gene: TRBV20-1

CDR3 protein: ASSPGGTHPQH
J gene: TRBJ1-5
V gene: TRBV6-2/TRBV6-3

CDR3 protein: ASSQDIPPYEQY
J gene: TRBJ2-7
V gene: TRBV4-2

CDR3 protein: ASSLFGGASYNSPLH
J gene: TRBJ1-6
V gene: TRBV27

CDR3 protein: ASSQGRPPAYEQY
J gene: TRBJ2-7
V gene: TRBV3-1

CDR3 protein: ASSLETSGRLGQF
J gene: TRBJ2-1
V gene: TRBV5-8